The 24 T cell receptor beta chains below were found in one sample sequenced in a study of cytomegalovirus exposure and HLA in healthy donors. Method: immunoSEQ multiplex PCR; TCRdb's copy keeps in-frame clones and lacks some. The sample yields under 100,000 clones, 85% to 95% seen once. Sequencing was done on a sample of PBMCs. The receptors were gathered from a woman aged 18-29 years in good health and CMV-seronegative.

A single count supports this clone. The gene calls are TRBV15 and TRBJ1-2, with TRBD1 as a possible D gene (5 bases). The V and J ends lost 1 base and 5 bases respectively, with 17 bases between them. This CDR3 has 16 amino acids. CDR1 LNHNV and CDR2 YYDKDF come from the germline V gene (reference sequence). CDR3 amino acids: CATSRGRGAGNYGYTF. CDR3 sequence (DNA): TGTGCCACCAGCAGAGGCCGAGGGGCGGGAAATTATGGCTACACCTTC.

The rearrangement joins TRBV23-1 to TRBJ1-2; TRBD1 agrees at 8 bases. TRBV23-1 qualifies as an ORF whose function is uncertain. The CDR3 runs 17 residues. V shed 0 bases, J shed 1 base, and the junction held 7 bases outside the gene matches. Written as DNA, the CDR3 is TGCGCCAGCAGTCAATCCTTGGACAGGGACCATAACTATGGCTACACCTTC. Protein sequence: CASSQSLDRDHNYGYTF.

The chain links TRBV2 to TRBJ1-2; D is uncertain. Germline V gives CDR1 SNHLY, CDR2 FYNNEI. V was cut by 0 bases and J by 8 bases, with 16 bases left in between. This CDR3 is built from 15 residues. CDR3 loop: CASSEALRQVGGYTF. For the CDR3, the DNA is TGTGCCAGCAGTGAAGCGCTTCGGCAGGTCGGCGGCTACACCTTC. Variable domain in full (rest from reference TRBV2 and TRBJ1-2): EPEVTQTPSHQVTQMGQEVILRCVPISNHLYFYWYRQILGQKVEFLVSFYNNEISEKSEIFDDQFSVERPDGSNFTLKIRSTKLEDSAMYFCASSEALRQVGGYTFGSGTRLTVV.

The V and J genes are TRBV2 and TRBJ2-1, with 9 bases that match TRBD2. CDR3 length: 16 residues. From germline, CDR1 is SNHLY and CDR2 FYNNEI. Trimming removed 4 bases from V and 5 bases from J; junction bases left unmatched: 9. The DNA of the CDR3 is TGTGCCAGCAGTGCTTTTCGACTAGCGGAGAACAATGAGCAGTTCTTC. Its translation: CASSAFRLAENNEQFF.

The rearrangement links TRBV10-2 to TRBJ2-5; D is possibly TRBD2 (7 bases). Trimming cost V 7 bases and J 2 bases, with 8 bases left between them. The CDR3 consists of 12 residues. Germline V CDR1 and CDR2: WSHSY, SAAADI. The CDR3 region is CASKGGQETQYF. CDR3 coding DNA: TGCGCCAGCAAGGGGGGGCAAGAGACCCAGTACTTC.

The genes are TRBV7-2 and TRBJ2-3; 9 bases match TRBD2. Per germline, CDR1 SGHTA and CDR2 FQGNSA. The CDR3 extends over 15 amino acids. Unmatched junction bases numbered 13, after V lost 5 bases and J lost 10 bases. CDR3 sequence reads: CASSAARTSEKAQYF. In DNA form, the CDR3 reads TGTGCCAGCAGCGCCGCCCGGACTAGCGAGAAGGCGCAGTATTTT.

The V and J genes are TRBV4-1 and TRBJ2-7, with D maybe TRBD1 (6 bases). Trimming stripped 2 bases from V and 5 bases from J, with 16 bases between. The germline V gene has CDR1 MGHRA and CDR2 YSYEKL. The CDR3 loop spans 15 amino acids. CDR3 amino acids: CASSQPVQGLHEQYF. The CDR3, as DNA: TGCGCCAGCAGCCAACCCGTCCAGGGGCTCCACGAGCAGTACTTC.

This clone was observed once. V and J are TRBV13 and TRBJ1-2; TRBD1 agrees at 8 bases. CDR3 length: 18 amino acids. V was clipped by 5 bases and J by 4 bases; unmatched bases: 18. The germline gives CDR1 PRHDT, CDR2 FYEKMQ (reference sequence). The CDR3 is CASSRSFQGAHRGYGYTF. The CDR3 nucleotides are TGTGCCAGCAGCCGAAGTTTTCAGGGGGCGCATCGGGGCTATGGCTACACCTTC.

V and J are TRBV5-1 and TRBJ2-5, with 9 bases lining up with TRBD2. V dropped 4 bases and J dropped 1; count of bases not matched to a gene: 5. Germline CDR1 SGHRS, CDR2 YFSETQ. The CDR3 contains 15 residues. As DNA, the CDR3 is TGCGCCAGCAGCGCAGGGACTAGCAGCCAAGAGACCCAGTACTTC. Encoded protein: CASSAGTSSQETQYF.

This clone was seen just once. The chain has TRBV4-1 and TRBJ1-1, with TRBD1 as a possible D gene (6 bases). Trimming shortened V by 3 bases and J by 1 base, and 9 bases separated the two germline ends. The CDR3 has 14 residues. CDR1 and CDR2 from the germline V gene are MGHRA and YSYEKL. The CDR3 spells CASSQGASNTEAFF. CDR3 bases: TGCGCCAGCAGCCAGGGGGCTTCGAACACTGAAGCTTTCTTT.

The chain joins TRBV10-3 to TRBJ2-3, with a possible D match to TRBD2 (6 bases). The ends were cut back, 8 bases at V and 3 bases at J, with 12 bases in the middle. The CDR3 spans 13 residues. Germline CDR1 and CDR2: ENHRY and SYGVKD. This chain's CDR3 is CAIRRELTDTQYF. The CDR3 nucleotides read TGTGCCATCCGCCGGGAGCTTACAGATACGCAGTATTTT.

V gene TRBV5-4 combines with J gene TRBJ2-3; no clear D gene. The V and J ends lost 2 bases and 1 base respectively, with 5 bases between them. The CDR3 is made up of 13 amino acids. Germline assignment: CDR1 SGHNT and CDR2 YYREEE (reference sequence). The DNA for the CDR3 is TGTGCCAGCAGCTTCTTTGGCACAGATACGCAGTATTTT. It encodes CASSFFGTDTQYF.

The genes are TRBV18 and TRBJ1-1; D gene uncertain. Trimming cost V 6 bases and J 4 bases, with 15 bases left between them. The CDR3 is 14 amino acids. Looked up from germline, CDR1 is KGHSH and CDR2 is LQKENI. CDR3 loop: CASSPRDQATEAFF. As DNA, the CDR3 is TGTGCCAGCTCCCCCCGGGATCAGGCCACTGAAGCTTTCTTT.

The CDR3 region has the DNA TGTGCCACCAGCACCGGGACTAGAACCTACGAGCAGTACTTC. Translated: CATSTGTRTYEQYF. The V call is TRBV15, the J call TRBJ2-7; 8 positions match TRBD2. The CDR3 has 14 residues. The junction had 4 bases not matched to a gene; V was cut back by 4 bases and J by 2 bases. Germline V gene sequence: CDR1 LNHNV, CDR2 YYDKDF (reference sequence).

The chain uses TRBV28 and TRBJ2-4; 7 nucleotides line up with TRBD2. Trimming cost V 8 bases and J 4 bases; bases outside gene matches: 20. CDR1 and CDR2 (germline): MDHEN, SYDVKM. The CDR3 is 18 residues long. This chain's CDR3 is CASQWARVWEGPKNIQYF. The CDR3 region has the DNA TGTGCCAGCCAATGGGCCCGAGTGTGGGAGGGGCCGAAAAACATTCAGTACTTC.

The chain has TRBV7-2 and TRBJ1-3, with 10 bases matching TRBD1. Trimming cost V 2 bases and J 6 bases; bases outside gene matches: 4. The CDR3 contains 15 residues. The germline CDR1 and CDR2 sequences are SGHTA and FQGNSA. The CDR3 coding sequence is TGTGCCAGCAGCTTACCGGGACAGGGGATAAACACCATATATTTT. Its translation is CASSLPGQGINTIYF.

The rearrangement links TRBV5-1 to TRBJ2-7; D gene uncertain. V dropped 2 bases and J dropped 2 bases, with 17 bases sitting between them. Germline values: CDR1 SGHRS, CDR2 YFSETQ. The CDR3 is 16 residues long. The CDR3, as DNA: TGCGCCAGCAGCTTAATTAATTCGCCCTATACCTACGAGCAGTACTTC. As protein: CASSLINSPYTYEQYF.

The V gene is TRBV30, the J gene TRBJ2-2, with 7 positions matching TRBD2. The CDR3 spans 15 residues. V lost 4 bases and J lost 3; bases outside the gene matches: 8. CDR1 GTSNPN and CDR2 SVGIG come from the germline V gene (reference sequence). CDR3 coding DNA: TGTGCCTGGATCCCGGGGCTAGCGGACACCGGGGAGCTGTTTTTT. It yields the protein CAWIPGLADTGELFF.

The chain is built from TRBV28 and TRBJ2-5; 14 nucleotides match TRBD2. Germline lookup yields CDR1 MDHEN and CDR2 SYDVKM. V trimming: 6 bases; J trimming: 2 bases; junction bases outside the gene matches: 2. The CDR3 loop spans 15 amino acids. The CDR3 loop is CASRRLAGGQETQYF. Written as DNA, the CDR3 is TGTGCCAGCAGGCGACTAGCGGGAGGGCAAGAGACCCAGTACTTC.

This clone was seen a single time. The rearrangement joins TRBV7-2 to TRBJ2-7; 9 bases are a match to TRBD2. In germline, CDR1 is SGHTA, CDR2 FQGNSA. Unmatched junction bases numbered 11, after V lost 5 bases and J lost 9 bases. The length of the CDR3 is 14 residues. This CDR3 is CASSETSGPFGQYF. CDR3 nucleotides: TGTGCCAGCAGCGAAACTAGCGGGCCGTTCGGGCAGTACTTC.

The chain uses TRBV7-8 and TRBJ1-5; D is ambiguous. V was clipped by 2 bases and J by 3 bases, with 8 bases between them. This CDR3 comprises 14 residues. Germline loops: CDR1 SGHVS, CDR2 FQNEAQ. Written as DNA, the CDR3 is TGTGCCAGCAGCTTATCAGGTGACAATCAGCCCCAGCATTTT. This encodes CASSLSGDNQPQHF.

The chain recombines TRBV2 with TRBJ1-5; 8 positions match TRBD1. There are 15 residues in the CDR3. Germline-derived CDR1 and CDR2 are SNHLY and FYNNEI. J lost 6 bases, V lost 6 bases, and 10 bases had no gene match. The DNA for the CDR3 is TGTGCCAGCAGGCCGGGACAGGCTTCTGTTCAGCCCCAGCATTTT. Amino acid sequence: CASRPGQASVQPQHF.

This chain links TRBV10-3 with TRBJ1-3, with 7 bases lining up with TRBD1. There are 18 residues in the CDR3. The ends lost 0 bases at V and 0 bases at J; junction bases unmatched: 8. Germline V gene sequence: CDR1 ENHRY, CDR2 SYGVKD. CDR3 sequence: CAISESAGGALSGNTIYF. The CDR3 DNA is TGTGCCATCAGTGAGTCTGCAGGGGGAGCTCTCTCTGGAAACACCATATATTTT.

This chain joins TRBV19 and TRBJ2-7; TRBD2 matches at 12 bases. The CDR3 runs to 16 residues. V lost 5 bases, J lost 2 bases, and 7 bases stayed unmatched. Germline V gene lookup returns CDR1 LNHDA and CDR2 SQIVND (reference sequence). CDR3 sequence (DNA): TGTGCCAGTAGTCTTCTACTAGCGGGGGGTACCTACGAGCAGTACTTC. This translates into CASSLLLAGGTYEQYF.